This TCR beta chain was observed in a study of shared clonotypes between healthy human individuals. On the study more broadly: Participating donors consisted of two women and a few men aged 18 to 49.

Germline loops: CDR1 SGHTA, CDR2 FQGNSA. This CDR3 is 15 amino acids long. Unmatched junction bases numbered 5, after V lost 3 bases and J lost 5 bases. From CD4+ cells came CD45RA+ naive and CD45RA-negative memory subsets. General study findings and limits: As a rule, naive subsets had a larger estimated richness than memory subsets. Sharing across four donors was highest in naive CD4 (roughly 5%) and lowest in memory CD8 (approximately 0.4%).

Libraries were prepared by immunoSEQ multiplex PCR; TCRdb keeps only in-frame clonotypes and omits some of them. Of about a million clones listed, 60% to 80% are singletons. This clone was recorded at least ten times. Its cognate antigen is unknown. The material sequenced was memory CD4+ T cells sorted from blood. Subset in this sample: CD45RA-negative fraction. This clonotype originated in a man aged 18 to 30 in good health. The rearrangement uses TRBV7-2 and TRBJ2-1, with 9 bases matching TRBD2. This CDR3 is CASSFPAGGHNEQFF. CDR3 sequence (DNA): TGTGCCAGCAGCTTCCCAGCGGGAGGCCACAATGAGCAGTTCTTC.